This T cell receptor beta chain originates from a study of blood T cell repertoires in COVID-19. Produced via immunoSEQ multiplex PCR; TCRdb's table is partial and in-frame only. The sample records approximately 130,000 clones, approximately 85% being singletons. The CDR3 loop spans 15 amino acids. Germline CDR1 reads KGHSH; CDR2 reads LQKENI. J was trimmed by 6 bases and V by 3 bases; bases with no gene match: 7. This TCR derives from a human donor in a cohort sampled during active COVID-19. The chain has TRBV18 and TRBJ2-1; 8 bases are a match to TRBD1. Sequenced sample: peripheral blood. This chain's CDR3 is CASSPAGGRSNEQFF. The CDR3 DNA reads as TGTGCCAGCTCACCTGCAGGGGGCCGATCCAATGAGCAGTTCTTC.